The 29 T cell receptor beta chains reported below all come from one sample, sequenced in a study of T cell repertoires in cytomegalovirus infection. From the reads, TCRdb called clonotypes with MiXCR, one entry per CDR3 protein. The sample consists of hundreds of thousands of distinct CDR3 sequences, 6% to 8% of them appearing once. Sequencing used PBMCs. The receptors stem from a human donor in good health (CMV status not recorded). Some clones in this sample may be carry-over from other donors' samples.

The chain is built from TRBV4-1 and TRBJ2-7, with TRBD1 matching over 7 bases. The germline gives CDR1 MGHRA, CDR2 YSYEKL. The junction had 9 bases not matched to a gene; V was cut back by 3 bases and J by 1 base. The CDR3 covers 16 residues. The CDR3: CASSHRTGAHSYEQYF. Here the CDR3 DNA reads TGCGCCAGCAGCCACCGTACAGGGGCCCATTCCTACGAGCAGTACTTC.

This clonotype appeared many times. This chain connects TRBV18 to TRBJ2-3; maybe TRBD2 (5 bases). Trimming took off 0 bases at V and 14 bases at J, with 21 bases between the two ends. From germline, CDR1 is KGHSH and CDR2 LQKENI. CDR3 size: 15 residues. DNA for the CDR3: TGTGCCAGCTCACCACCCGGAGGATCCGGGTCCAGTCCGTATTTT. Its translation is CASSPPGGSGSSPYF.

This clonotype was counted many times. The J gene is TRBJ1-1, the V gene TRBV30; D may be TRBD1 (5 bases). This CDR3 is built from 14 residues. Trimming removed 6 bases at V and 5 bases at J, with 19 bases between. CDR1 GTSNPN and CDR2 SVGIG come from the germline V gene (reference sequence). CDR3 sequence reads: CACTGPGDGTEAFF. CDR3 DNA sequence: TGTGCCTGCACCGGACCGGGGGACGGGACTGAAGCTTTCTTT.

This clonotype was observed many times. The rearrangement uses TRBV5-1 and TRBJ2-5, with 7 bases identical to TRBD2. CDR3 length: 14 amino acids. Trimming at V came to 4 bases and at J to 4 bases, leaving 7 bases not matched to a gene. The germline V gene has CDR1 SGHRS and CDR2 YFSETQ. CDR3 in DNA: TGCGCCAGCAGCAGACGGGGGGAAGGAGAGACCCAGTACTTC. Translation gives CASSRRGEGETQYF.

Only a few counts were recorded for this clonotype. The chain joins TRBV5-1 to TRBJ2-7; 9 positions agree with TRBD1. This CDR3 is built from 15 residues. The germline V gene has CDR1 SGHRS and CDR2 YFSETQ. V was clipped by 4 bases and J by 6 bases; unmatched bases: 11. CDR3 in amino acids: CASSPAPGQGSEQYF. CDR3 in DNA: TGCGCCAGCAGCCCCGCCCCGGGACAGGGATCCGAGCAGTACTTC.

This clonotype was seen ten or more times. The rearrangement links TRBV20-1 to TRBJ2-3, with D perhaps TRBD1 (5 bases). V lost 1 base to trimming and J lost 6 bases, with 14 bases between them. Germline assignment: CDR1 DFQATT and CDR2 SNEGSKA (reference sequence). The length of the CDR3 is 14 residues. In DNA form, the CDR3 reads TGCAGTGCTAGAGGGGGCAGTTTTCTGGATACGCAGTATTTT. Protein: CSARGGSFLDTQYF.

In its sample, this clonotype was seen many times. The rearrangement uses TRBV5-5 and TRBJ2-2, with D perhaps given as TRBD1 or TRBD2 (5 bases each). CDR1 and CDR2 (germline): SGHKS, YYEKEE (reference sequence). V lost 7 bases and J 1 base, leaving 17 bases between the germline ends. CDR3 length equals 16 residues. CDR3 sequence: CASGRPGTVNTGELFF. In DNA, the CDR3 is TGTGCCAGCGGACGACCCGGGACGGTGAACACCGGGGAGCTGTTTTTT.

This clonotype occurred many times. The rearrangement uses TRBV4-3 and TRBJ1-6, with D unresolved. CDR1 is LGHNA, CDR2 YSLEER, per germline. CDR3 length: 15 residues. V dropped 2 bases and J dropped 8 bases, with 13 bases sitting between them. The CDR3 DNA sequence: TGCGCCAGCAGCCAAATGGGCAATGGGGATTCACCCCTCCACTTT. Translated: CASSQMGNGDSPLHF.

This clonotype was detected ten times or more. The chain employs TRBV24-1 and TRBJ2-3, with 8 nucleotides matching TRBD2. This CDR3 region has 19 residues. Per the germline V gene, CDR1 is KGHDR and CDR2 is SFDVKD. The V segment lost 5 bases and the J segment 2 bases; nucleotides outside the gene matches: 17. The CDR3 sequence: CATSAPFGEQRGNTDTQYF. In DNA form, the CDR3 reads TGTGCCACCAGTGCCCCTTTTGGGGAGCAGCGGGGGAACACAGATACGCAGTATTTT.

This clonotype showed up many times. The chain joins TRBV6-1 to TRBJ1-6; 7 bases map to TRBD1. Germline loops: CDR1 MNHNS, CDR2 SASEGT. The CDR3 totals 14 residues. Trimming removed 6 bases from V and 7 bases from J; junction bases left unmatched: 6. The CDR3 sequence: CASRGQGENSPLHF. For the CDR3, the DNA is TGTGCCAGCAGGGGTCAGGGGGAAAATTCACCCCTCCACTTT.

This clonotype has more than one count but fewer than ten. This rearrangement joins TRBV20-1 to TRBJ2-3, with 9 bases matching TRBD2. Germline V gene sequence: CDR1 DFQATT, CDR2 SNEGSKA (reference sequence). The V gene end was trimmed by 6 bases and the J gene end by 8 bases; junction bases not matched to a gene: 15. This CDR3 has 15 residues. The CDR3 sequence: CSAPRASGAATTQYF. The CDR3 bases are TGCAGTGCACCGAGGGCTAGCGGGGCTGCCACTACGCAGTATTTT.

This clonotype was detected many times. V usage is TRBV6-2 or TRBV6-3 and J usage is TRBJ1-1; D may be TRBD1 (5 bases). Germline V gene data show CDR1 as MNHEY and CDR2 as SVGEGT. Trimming stripped 3 bases from V and 7 bases from J, with 15 bases between. The CDR3 has 14 residues. CDR3 amino acids: CASSYLAGQGEAFF. The CDR3 DNA reads TGTGCCAGCAGTTATTTGGCAGGGCAAGGTGAAGCTTTCTTT.

The sample holds many counts of this clonotype. This chain links TRBV15 with TRBJ2-2; no clear D. The CDR3 consists of 14 residues. From germline, CDR1 is LNHNV and CDR2 YYDKDF (reference sequence). The V end lost 0 bases, the J end lost 5 bases, and 7 bases lay between the germline ends. CDR3 residues: CATSRDRNTGELFF. As DNA, the CDR3 is TGTGCCACCAGCAGAGATAGGAATACCGGGGAGCTGTTTTTT.

With respect to this clonotype: Given a much more abundant clone one base away, this may be a read error. The chain employs TRBV20-1 and TRBJ1-5, with D possibly matching TRBD1 (6 bases). Germline loops: CDR1 DFQATT, CDR2 SNEGSKA (reference sequence). The CDR3 runs 13 residues. DNA of the CDR3: TGCAGTGCCGCCCCAGGGGTCAATCAGCCCCGGCATTTT. It is translated as CSAAPGVNQPRHF.

This clonotype has a count of ten or more. V is TRBV6-2 or TRBV6-3 and J is TRBJ1-1, with TRBD1 matching 10 bases. V gave up 6 bases and J gave up 0 bases; unmatched junction bases: 13. This CDR3 spans 18 amino acids. Germline CDR1 and CDR2: MNHEY and SVGEGT. CDR3 sequence (DNA): TGTGCCAGCAGCACTCCATTCGGGACAGGGGTGATGAACACTGAAGCTTTCTTT. As protein: CASSTPFGTGVMNTEAFF.

This clonotype was seen at least ten times. The chain combines TRBV9 with TRBJ2-3; 10 nucleotides line up with TRBD2. The CDR3 is 14 amino acids. V shed 5 bases and J 0 bases; nucleotides not matched to a gene: 0. Per the germline V gene, CDR1 is SGDLS and CDR2 is YYNGEE. The CDR3 reads CASRGLASTDTQYF. CDR3 coding DNA: TGTGCCAGCAGGGGACTAGCGAGCACAGATACGCAGTATTTT.

This clonotype was counted ten times or more. V gene TRBV2 combines with J gene TRBJ2-5; the D gene is possibly TRBD1 (5 bases). With 5 bases removed from V and 4 bases from J, the gap between germline ends came to 14 bases. The CDR3 is 14 residues long. Germline assignment: CDR1 SNHLY and CDR2 FYNNEI. The CDR3 region is CASSPGQPPETQYF. The CDR3 DNA is TGTGCCAGCAGTCCAGGACAACCCCCAGAGACCCAGTACTTC.

This clonotype was counted ten times or more. The chain recombines TRBV7-7 with TRBJ1-1; possibly TRBD1 for D (5 bases). CDR3 length equals 14 residues. Trimming took 5 bases from V and 8 from J, leaving 18 bases between them. Germline V gene data show CDR1 as SSHAT and CDR2 as FNYEAQ (reference sequence). This chain's CDR3 is CASSLHTGAEEAFF. In DNA form, the CDR3 reads TGTGCCAGCAGCCTTCACACAGGCGCAGAGGAAGCTTTCTTT.

This clonotype was detected ten times or more. The gene calls are TRBV2 and TRBJ1-1, with D perhaps TRBD1 (6 bases). CDR1 SNHLY and CDR2 FYNNEI come from the germline V gene. Trimming cost V 7 bases and J 1 base, with 10 bases left between them. The CDR3 covers 13 residues. The CDR3 DNA reads as TGTGCCAGCATAGGGACACAGAACACTGAAGCTTTCTTT. Its translation: CASIGTQNTEAFF.

This clonotype was counted many times. This chain uses TRBV2 with TRBJ1-4; a possible D gene is TRBD1 (6 bases). This CDR3 region has 12 residues. Germline V gene sequence: CDR1 SNHLY, CDR2 FYNNEI. V was shortened by 9 bases and J by 8 bases, with 13 bases between the two germline ends. The chain's CDR3 is CARGGAEEKLFF. The CDR3 DNA reads TGTGCCAGGGGGGGGGCTGAAGAAAAACTGTTTTTT. The whole variable domain, filled in from reference TRBV2 and TRBJ1-4, reads EPEVTQTPSHQVTQMGQEVILRCVPISNHLYFYWYRQILGQKVEFLVSFYNNEISEKSEIFDDQFSVERPDGSNFTLKIRSTKLEDSAMYFCARGGAEEKLFFGSGTQLSVL.

This clonotype was recorded many times. The chain combines TRBV20-1 with TRBJ1-1, with D hard to call. The germline CDR1 and CDR2 sequences are DFQATT and SNEGSKA (reference sequence). This CDR3 region has 13 residues. The CDR3 here is CTPGTRGRPEAFF. For the CDR3, the DNA is TGCACCCCGGGCACCCGAGGCAGGCCTGAAGCTTTCTTT.

V is TRBV11-2 and J is TRBJ2-7; either TRBD1 or TRBD2 may fit D (6 bases each). CDR1 is SGHAT, CDR2 FQNNGV, per germline. The CDR3 sequence is 11 residues long. CDR3 nucleotide sequence: TGTGCGTCGGGGGCCTCCTACGAGCAGTACTTC. Amino acid sequence: CASGASYEQYF.

The rearrangement links TRBV7-9 to TRBJ1-2, with a tentative D call TRBD1 (6 bases). From germline, CDR1 is SEHNR and CDR2 FQNEAQ (reference sequence). CDR3 length equals 16 residues. V dropped 0 bases and J dropped 6 bases, with 17 bases sitting between them. The CDR3 DNA follows: TGTGCCAGCAGCTTAGCGCCGGTAGGGGGTTTTGATGGCTACACCTTC. Residues: CASSLAPVGGFDGYTF.

This clonotype was seen many times. This chain uses TRBV7-2 with TRBJ1-2; D is perhaps TRBD1 (6 bases). The CDR3 sequence is 14 residues long. Trimming shortened V by 5 bases and J by 3 bases, and 13 bases separated the two germline ends. Per the germline V gene, CDR1 is SGHTA and CDR2 is FQGNSA. In nucleotides, the CDR3 is TGTGCCAGCAGCCTGGGACAACCGTACTATGGCTACACCTTC. Protein sequence: CASSLGQPYYGYTF. Drawing the rest from reference TRBV7-2 and TRBJ1-2, the complete variable domain is GAGVSQSPSNKVTEKGKDVELRCDPISGHTALYWYRQSLGQGLEFLIYFQGNSAPDKSGLPSDRFSAERTGGSVSTLTIQRTQQEDSAVYLCASSLGQPYYGYTFGSGTRLTVV.

This clonotype was counted ten times or more. The rearrangement joins TRBV18 to TRBJ2-3, with 12 bases lining up with TRBD2. The CDR3 consists of 16 residues. J was trimmed by 8 bases and V by 2 bases; bases with no gene match: 8. CDR1 and CDR2 from the germline V gene are KGHSH and LQKENI. CDR3: CASSPLLAGGQGTQYF. The CDR3 nucleotides read TGTGCCAGCTCACCATTACTAGCGGGGGGCCAGGGTACGCAGTATTTT.

This clonotype appeared many times. The chain employs TRBV11-2 and TRBJ2-3; 10 nucleotides agree with TRBD1. J was trimmed by 0 bases and V by 1 base; bases with no gene match: 1. The CDR3 runs to 16 residues. Germline CDR1 reads SGHAT; CDR2 reads FQNNGV. The CDR3 spells CASSLGQGASTDTQYF. In DNA, the CDR3 is TGTGCCAGCAGCTTAGGACAGGGGGCGAGCACAGATACGCAGTATTTT.

This clonotype has more than one count but fewer than ten. The chain couples TRBV19 to TRBJ2-7; no reliable D call. The germline V gene has CDR1 LNHDA and CDR2 SQIVND (reference sequence). With 3 bases removed from V and 2 bases from J, the gap between germline ends came to 14 bases. The CDR3 is made up of 15 amino acids. The CDR3 DNA reads as TGTGCCAGTAGTATGGGGTCAGGCAGGACCTACGAGCAGTACTTC. It translates to CASSMGSGRTYEQYF.

This clonotype has at least ten counts. The rearrangement uses TRBV6-5 and TRBJ2-3, with 7 positions matching TRBD2. Germline lookup yields CDR1 MNHEY and CDR2 SVGAGI. This CDR3 has 15 residues. J gave up 6 bases and V 2 bases, and 8 bases lay outside the gene matches. The CDR3 sequence: CASSYGWEGIDTQYF. DNA for the CDR3: TGTGCCAGCAGTTACGGGTGGGAGGGGATCGATACGCAGTATTTT.

This clonotype was counted many times. Written as DNA, the CDR3 is TGTGCCAGCAGCTTCGGCAGAAACACTGAAGCTTTCTTT. This encodes CASSFGRNTEAFF. This chain connects TRBV7-2 to TRBJ1-1, with no clear D. Deletions cut 3 bases from V and 2 bases from J, with 7 bases between. Germline values: CDR1 SGHTA, CDR2 FQGNSA. CDR3 length: 13 amino acids.